Listed below are T cell receptor beta chains from one sample, sequenced in a study of neoadjuvant anti-PD-1 for oral cavity cancer. Clones were read by immunoSEQ multiplex PCR, and TCRdb kept only the in-frame ones, dropping some. Of 9,500 to 15,000 clones listed, around three fifths are singletons. Sequencing used tumor tissue, obtained before nivolumab (anti-PD-1) treatment. These receptors originate from a person between 40 and 79 years old with oral cavity squamous cell carcinoma. The donor label of this sample is uncertain. CDR3s include the opening cysteine and the closing phenylalanine or tryptophan. Part of the rows lack a size; the others show once, few, many or a class for expanded clones.

CDR3	size	length	V	J
CASSLGGVWETQYF	.	14	TRBV5-1	TRBJ2-5
CASSPGGYSYEQYF	few	14	TRBV11-2	TRBJ2-7
CAWSNLGGNTEAFF	.	14	TRBV30	TRBJ1-1
CASSLQGRNSPLHF	.	14	TRBV6-1	TRBJ1-6
CASSYNTGANVLTF	few	14	TRBV6-5	TRBJ2-6
CASSGTSGDTGELFF	.	15	TRBV5-1	TRBJ2-2
CASTAGQSTDTQYF	.	14	TRBV2	TRBJ2-3
CASNSQSAQAQYF	.	13	TRBV7-2	TRBJ2-5
CASSQERGITDTQYF	medium-sized	15	TRBV14	TRBJ2-3
CASSLQGYTEAFF	.	13	TRBV7-6	TRBJ1-1
CASSESAEAFF	.	11	TRBV6-1	TRBJ1-1
CASSESSPGPEQYF	.	14	TRBV25-1	TRBJ2-7
CASSPAGRRLDRDIQYF	.	17	TRBV28	TRBJ2-4
CASSFSWVQQNQPQHF	.	16	TRBV5-5	TRBJ1-5
CASSLEWGNEQFF	.	13	TRBV7-2	TRBJ2-1
CATSRDSRAGVNTEAFF	.	17	TRBV15	TRBJ1-1
CASSQDGAGGPLDTQYF	.	17	TRBV4-2	TRBJ2-3
CASSWTRPGTDTQYF	.	15	TRBV6-5	TRBJ2-3
CASSVNRGDYGYTF	few	14	TRBV6-1	TRBJ1-2
CASTHRAQNTGELFF	few	15	TRBV7-2	TRBJ2-2
CASSPQGASTDTQYF	few	15	TRBV18	TRBJ2-3
CSVKEQGSNTEAFF	few	14	TRBV29-1	TRBJ1-1
CASSSDRGNQPQHF	few	14	TRBV5-4	TRBJ1-5
CSVERGDRDPGANVLTF	.	17	TRBV29-1	TRBJ2-6
CASSPQRGQETQYF	.	14	TRBV5-5	TRBJ2-5
CASSELAGKGEAFF	few	14	TRBV6-1	TRBJ1-1
CAWSVGALNQPQHF	few	14	TRBV30	TRBJ1-5
CASSQEWGKTEAFF	few	14	TRBV4-2	TRBJ1-1
CASSPGGTTYNEQFF	.	15	TRBV18	TRBJ2-1
CASSYGTPNYGYTF	.	14	TRBV5-4	TRBJ1-2
CASSIYREGSNTEAFF	.	16	TRBV19	TRBJ1-1
CASVDAGQGGGYTF	.	14	TRBV28	TRBJ1-2
CASSSSSILTGGYEQFF	few	17	TRBV28	TRBJ2-1
CASSQLQGVSSPDTQYF	.	17	TRBV4-1	TRBJ2-3
CASSLDRGTDTQYF	.	14	TRBV5-6	TRBJ2-3
CASSLGGRNTGELFF	few	15	TRBV5-4	TRBJ2-2
CASRGGGTGANVLTF	.	15	TRBV27	TRBJ2-6
CASSVDRGLSGANVLTF	.	17	TRBV5-1	TRBJ2-6
CASSQEVHTQYF	.	12	TRBV4-2	TRBJ2-3
CASSYGTSGPRGNEQFF	.	17	TRBV11-3	TRBJ2-1
CATIPRGGAQETQYF	once	15	TRBV25-1	TRBJ2-5
CSVDAGRISEAFF	medium-sized	13	TRBV29-1	TRBJ1-1
CATSRSVAGPTDTQYF	.	16	TRBV15	TRBJ2-3
CASSLVASTADTQYF	large	15	TRBV7-9	TRBJ2-3
CASRLQGGYSYEQYF	.	15	TRBV6-5	TRBJ2-7
CASEKGASNEQFF	.	13	TRBV2	TRBJ2-1
CASSEALYNSPLHF	.	14	TRBV6-1	TRBJ1-6
CASKAGPQEQYF	.	12	TRBV28	TRBJ2-7
CAWSLGTVYGYTF	.	13	TRBV30	TRBJ1-2
CASSEAQPQHF	.	11	TRBV6-1	TRBJ1-5
CASSPSGRAGDTQYF	few	15	TRBV18	TRBJ2-3
CSVGRSGSAMEQFF	few	14	TRBV29-1	TRBJ2-1
CASTRTSGSSEQFF	.	14	TRBV9	TRBJ2-1
CASSLPLASEQYF	.	13	TRBV5-1	TRBJ2-7
CAWNVDRGTSYNSPLHF	.	17	TRBV30	TRBJ1-6
CASSSGTGNSNEQYF	.	15	TRBV6-5	TRBJ2-7
CATTADGVTPLHF	.	13	TRBV7-9	TRBJ1-6
CASSSHSEGEQFF	.	13	TRBV11-2	TRBJ2-1
CASSAHQETQYF	once	12	TRBV2	TRBJ2-5
CASSPRNTGELFF	medium-sized	13	TRBV7-6	TRBJ2-2